Listed here are 7 T cell receptor beta chains from one sample, sequenced in a study of T cell repertoires in cytomegalovirus infection. TCRdb ran MiXCR on the reads and lists one entry per CDR3 protein. The table has 200,000 or so distinct CDR3 sequences, 28% seen once. Source material: PBMCs. These receptors originate from a human donor in good health (CMV status not recorded). Some clones in this sample may be carry-over from other donors' samples.

This clonotype came up a few times. The chain couples TRBV27 to TRBJ1-1; D remains ambiguous. The germline CDR1 and CDR2 sequences are MNHEY and SMNVEV (reference sequence). V dropped 5 bases and J dropped 6 bases, with 13 bases sitting between them. The CDR3 consists of 13 residues. CDR3 nucleotides: TGTGCCAGCAGTGTCCTGGGGTTCGCTGAAGCTTTCTTT. Translating gives CASSVLGFAEAFF.

The rearrangement links TRBV19 to TRBJ1-5, with D possibly being TRBD1 (5 bases). The germline CDR1 and CDR2 sequences are LNHDA and SQIVND (reference sequence). This CDR3 region has 15 residues. V was trimmed by 8 bases and J by 1 base, leaving 15 bases between them. This chain's CDR3 is CASGGRRGSNQPQHF. CDR3 DNA sequence: TGTGCCAGTGGCGGACGCCGGGGCAGCAATCAGCCCCAGCATTTT.

This clonotype was counted between two and nine times. V usage is TRBV12-3 or TRBV12-4 and J usage is TRBJ1-2; D gene unclear. The CDR3 loop spans 14 amino acids. Trimming shortened V by 5 bases and J by 6 bases, and 16 bases separated the two germline ends. CDR3 nucleotides: TGTGCCAGCAGTCCCCGGCCGGTCTTGAATGGCTACACCTTC. Protein: CASSPRPVLNGYTF.

Only a few counts were recorded for this clonotype. The rearrangement links TRBV4-2 to TRBJ2-3; 7 positions match TRBD2. The junction had 9 bases not matched to a gene; V was cut back by 0 bases and J by 0 bases. Germline V lookup: CDR1 LGHNA, CDR2 YNFKEQ. This CDR3 has 18 residues. The CDR3 protein is CASSQDPPSGRSTDTQYF. CDR3 sequence (DNA): TGTGCCAGCAGCCAAGACCCGCCTAGCGGAAGAAGCACAGATACGCAGTATTTT.

The rearrangement joins TRBV7-9 to TRBJ2-3; TRBD1 might be the D (5 bases). Trimming shortened V by 2 bases and J by 4 bases, and 7 bases separated the two germline ends. Germline CDR1 and CDR2: SEHNR and FQNEAQ (reference sequence). CDR3 length equals 13 residues. CDR3 loop: CASSLQGPDTQYF. DNA of the CDR3: TGTGCCAGCAGCTTACAGGGTCCAGATACGCAGTATTTT.

The chain combines TRBV4-2 with TRBJ2-3, with 12 bases matching TRBD2. The CDR3 spans 20 residues. Trimming took 0 bases from V and 2 from J; bases not matched to a gene: 12. In germline, CDR1 is LGHNA, CDR2 YNFKEQ. The CDR3 spells CASSQDSPSGGVVTTDTQYF. The CDR3 DNA is TGTGCCAGCAGCCAAGATTCGCCTAGCGGGGGGGTCGTAACCACAGATACGCAGTATTTT.

The chain joins TRBV12-3 or TRBV12-4 to TRBJ2-1; 12 nucleotides align to TRBD1. The CDR3 is 15 residues long. Trimming at V came to 5 bases and at J to 5 bases, leaving 4 bases not matched to a gene. The CDR3 DNA reads as TGTGCCAGCAGTCTGGGACAGGGGGCGCACAATGAGCAGTTCTTC. It yields the protein CASSLGQGAHNEQFF.